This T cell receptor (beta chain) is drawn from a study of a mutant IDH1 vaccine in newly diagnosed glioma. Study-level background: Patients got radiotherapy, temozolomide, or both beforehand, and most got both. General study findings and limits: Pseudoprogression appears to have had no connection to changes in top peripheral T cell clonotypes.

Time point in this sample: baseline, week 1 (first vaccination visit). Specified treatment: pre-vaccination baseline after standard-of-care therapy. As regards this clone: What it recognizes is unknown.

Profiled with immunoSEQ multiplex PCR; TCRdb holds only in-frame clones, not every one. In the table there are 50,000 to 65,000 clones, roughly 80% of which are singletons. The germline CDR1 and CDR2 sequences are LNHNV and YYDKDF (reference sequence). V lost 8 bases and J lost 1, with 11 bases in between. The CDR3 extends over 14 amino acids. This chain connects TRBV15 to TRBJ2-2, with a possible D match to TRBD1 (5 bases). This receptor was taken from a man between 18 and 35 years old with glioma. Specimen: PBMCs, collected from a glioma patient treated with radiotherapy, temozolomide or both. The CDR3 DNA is TGTGCCACCTGTAGACAGTTGAACACCGGGGAGCTGTTTTTT. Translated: CATCRQLNTGELFF.